A selection of T cell receptor beta chains follows, all from one sample in a study of T cell responses to AZD1222 COVID-19 vaccine. Sequenced by immunoSEQ multiplex PCR; TCRdb stores in-frame clones only, minus some. Here the sample spans 90,000 to 150,000 clones, about 90% being singletons. The specimen comprised peripheral blood, sampled on day 0 of AZD1222 vaccination. The receptors shown here come from an adult in good health. Each CDR3 is given with its conserved first and last residue. D genes are given only for firm matches. Only part of the rows carry a size: once, few, many, or a class if the clone is expanded.

TRBJ2-2 | NA | TRBV5-8 | NA | CASSFGRWELFF | TGTGCCAGCAGCTTCGGACGCTGGGAGCTGTTTTTT
TRBJ1-2 | NA | TRBV6-5 | NA | CASTKGLGYGYTF | TGTGCCAGCACCAAAGGGCTGGGCTATGGCTACACCTTC
TRBJ2-3 | TRBD1 | TRBV27 | NA | CASSSRQGASTDTQYF | TGTGCCAGCAGTTCCCGACAGGGGGCAAGCACAGATACGCAGTATTTT
TRBJ2-4 | TRBD2 | TRBV7-8 | NA | CASTTGLAGLGGNIQYF | TGTGCCAGCACCACGGGACTAGCGGGCCTTGGGGGGAACATTCAGTACTTC
TRBJ1-2 | TRBD1 | TRBV6-1 | NA | CASSETGGLYGYTF | TGTGCCAGCAGTGAGACAGGGGGACTATATGGCTACACCTTC
TRBJ1-5 | NA | TRBV5-4 | NA | CASSERGGNQPQHF | TGTGCCAGCAGCGAGCGAGGGGGGAATCAGCCCCAGCATTTT
TRBJ2-1 | TRBD2 | TRBV19 | NA | CASSIDGVAGGHNEQFF | TGTGCCAGTAGTATCGACGGGGTAGCGGGAGGGCACAATGAGCAGTTCTTC
TRBJ1-1 | TRBD1 | TRBV19 | NA | CASSELQGANTEAFF | TGTGCCAGTTCGGAGCTACAGGGGGCGAACACTGAAGCTTTCTTT
TRBJ1-4 | NA | TRBV19 | NA | CASTILGRNEKLFF | TGTGCCAGTACCATACTCGGCAGAAATGAAAAACTGTTTTTT
TRBJ2-7 | NA | TRBV6-5 | NA | CASSPNPGNAYEQYF | TGTGCCAGCAGCCCCAACCCAGGGAATGCGTACGAGCAGTACTTC
TRBJ1-1 | NA | TRBV10-3 | NA | CAISESIEAEAFF | TGTGCCATCAGTGAGTCAATTGAAGCTGAAGCTTTCTTT
TRBJ1-6 | NA | TRBV18 | NA | CASSPQQANSPLHF | TGTGCCAGCTCACCACAGCAGGCTAATTCACCCCTCCACTTT
TRBJ2-7 | TRBD2 | TRBV19 | NA | CASSITSGPYEQYF | TGTGCCAGTAGTATAACTAGCGGCCCCTACGAGCAGTACTTC
TRBJ2-1 | TRBD1 | TRBV9 | NA | CASSDPQGAKGNEQFF | TGTGCCAGCAGCGACCCACAGGGGGCGAAGGGAAATGAGCAGTTCTTC
TRBJ2-1 | TRBD1 | TRBV27 | NA | CASSFLRDRGSMGEQFF | TGTGCCAGCAGTTTCCTCCGCGACAGGGGTTCAATGGGTGAGCAGTTCTTC
TRBJ2-1 | NA | TRBV24-1 | NA | CATSESQDEQFF | TGTGCCACCAGTGAGAGTCAGGATGAGCAGTTCTTC
TRBJ2-1 | NA | TRBV12-3/TRBV12-4 | NA | CASSFRAGKEQFF | TGTGCCAGCAGTTTTAGGGCAGGGAAGGAGCAGTTCTTC
TRBJ1-1 | NA | TRBV30 | NA | CAWTTQGGTEAFF | TGTGCCTGGACCACACAGGGAGGAACTGAAGCTTTCTTT
TRBJ1-5 | NA | TRBV7-9 | NA | CASSLVGDSNQPQHF | TGTGCCAGCAGCTTAGTGGGGGATAGCAATCAGCCCCAGCATTTT
TRBJ2-1 | NA | TRBV7-2 | once | CASSLVGGFDSYNEQFF | TGTGCCAGCAGCTTAGTAGGGGGATTTGACTCCTACAATGAGCAGTTCTTC
TRBJ2-3 | NA | TRBV3-1/TRBV3-2 | NA | CASSILTDTQYF | TGTGCCAGCAGCATACTCACAGATACGCAGTATTTT
TRBJ1-1 | TRBD1 | TRBV7-3 | NA | CASSDRGRLAFF | TGTGCCAGCAGCGACAGGGGGAGATTGGCTTTCTTT
TRBJ1-4 | NA | TRBV7-8 | once | CASSLGLGVGGGEKLFF | TGTGCCAGCAGCTTAGGATTGGGGGTTGGTGGTGGTGAAAAACTGTTTTTT
TRBJ2-1 | NA | TRBV30 | NA | CACLTRDTQFF | TGTGCCTGTCTCACCCGGGACACCCAGTTCTTC
TRBJ1-2 | NA | TRBV7-9 | NA | CASSGSGVHYGYTF | TGTGCCAGCAGCGGGTCCGGGGTTCACTATGGCTACACCTTC
TRBJ1-3 | NA | TRBV10-1 | NA | CASSDSNRPTDTIYF | TGCGCCAGCAGTGATAGCAACAGGCCCACGGACACCATATATTTT
TRBJ2-7 | NA | TRBV3-1/TRBV3-2 | NA | CASSQRPTQYF | TGTGCCAGCAGCCAACGCCCGACGCAGTACTTC
TRBJ1-4 | NA | TRBV7-8 | NA | CASSPLQRAINEKLFF | TGTGCCAGCAGCCCCCTGCAAAGGGCGATTAACGAAAAACTGTTTTTT
TRBJ2-7 | TRBD2 | TRBV11-2 | NA | CASTYLAGAKGEQYF | TGTGCCAGCACCTATCTAGCGGGAGCTAAGGGCGAGCAGTACTTC
TRBJ1-2 | NA | TRBV29-1 | NA | CSVSTLQAINYGYTF | TGCAGCGTCTCCACCCTGCAGGCTATTAACTATGGCTACACCTTC
TRBJ1-5 | TRBD1 | TRBV9 | NA | CASSASQGPNQPQHF | TGTGCCAGCAGCGCCTCACAGGGGCCCAATCAGCCCCAGCATTTT
TRBJ1-3 | NA | TRBV7-8 | NA | CASSVGPLGKNTIYF | TGTGCCAGCAGTGTGGGGCCGTTGGGGAAAAACACCATATATTTT
TRBJ1-1 | NA | TRBV11-3 | NA | CASSGGGVSNTEAFF | TGTGCCAGCAGCGGCGGGGGGGTCTCGAACACTGAAGCTTTCTTT
TRBJ1-2 | NA | TRBV7-9 | NA | CASSRPTEENGYTF | TGTGCCAGCAGCCGTCCGACAGAAGAAAATGGCTACACCTTC
TRBJ1-4 | TRBD1 | TRBV6-6 | few | CASSLRGAHRQGGWEKLFF | TGTGCCAGCAGTCTTCGTGGGGCTCATCGACAGGGAGGGTGGGAAAAACTGTTTTTT
TRBJ1-6 | NA | TRBV7-3 | NA | CASSSRHPLRVFHSPLHF | TGTGCCAGCAGCTCTCGACACCCTCTGAGGGTGTTCCATTCACCCCTCCACTTT
TRBJ2-7 | NA | TRBV18 | NA | CASSPPQGVRTYEQYF | TGTGCCAGCTCACCACCCCAGGGTGTCAGGACGTACGAGCAGTACTTC
TRBJ1-2 | NA | TRBV5-1 | NA | CASSLAGQRGHGYTF | TGCGCCAGCAGCTTGGCCGGACAGAGGGGCCATGGCTACACCTTC
TRBJ1-2 | NA | TRBV24-1 | NA | CATSDHGGYTSNNYGYTF | TGTGCCACCAGTGATCATGGCGGATACACCTCAAATAACTATGGCTACACCTTC
TRBJ1-1 | NA | TRBV9 | NA | CASSVGTIEGEAFF | TGTGCCAGCAGCGTGGGGACAATAGAGGGGGAAGCTTTCTTT